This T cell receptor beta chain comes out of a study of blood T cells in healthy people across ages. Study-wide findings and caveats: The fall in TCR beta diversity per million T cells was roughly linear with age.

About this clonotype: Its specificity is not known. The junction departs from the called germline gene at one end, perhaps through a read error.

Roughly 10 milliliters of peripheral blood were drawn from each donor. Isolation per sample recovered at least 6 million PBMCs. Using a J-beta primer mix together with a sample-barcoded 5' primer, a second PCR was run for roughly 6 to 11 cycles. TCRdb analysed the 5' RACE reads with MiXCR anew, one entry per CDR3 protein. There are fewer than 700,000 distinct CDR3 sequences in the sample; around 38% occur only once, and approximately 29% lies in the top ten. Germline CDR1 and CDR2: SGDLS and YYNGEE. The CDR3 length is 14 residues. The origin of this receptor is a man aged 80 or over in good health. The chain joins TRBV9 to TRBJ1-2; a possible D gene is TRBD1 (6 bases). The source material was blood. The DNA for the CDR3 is TGTGCCGGCAGCCCCTCCTTACAGGGAATTGGCTACACCTTC. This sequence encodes CAGSPSLQGIGYTF.